This entry lists 21 T cell receptor beta chains sequenced from one sample in a study of blood T cell repertoires in COVID-19. Produced via immunoSEQ multiplex PCR; TCRdb's table is partial and in-frame only. The sample carries some 150,000 clones, approximately 81% recorded once. Sequencing input: peripheral blood. All receptors come from a woman between 55 and 75 years old with active or convalescent COVID-19.

This clone was recorded a few times. V is TRBV4-1 and J is TRBJ1-3; weak D call: TRBD1 (6 bases). This CDR3 region has 13 residues. Between the trimmed V and J ends, which lost 6 bases and 3 bases, there was a span of 9 bases. Germline CDR1 and CDR2: MGHRA and YSYEKL. The CDR3 here is CASRQGFGNTIYF. In nucleotides, the CDR3 is TGCGCCAGCAGACAGGGTTTTGGAAACACCATATATTTT.

The chain links TRBV10-3 to TRBJ2-5; 12 bases agree with TRBD1. J gave up 5 bases and V 10 bases, and 5 bases lay outside the gene matches. Germline CDR1 is ENHRY and CDR2 is SYGVKD. This CDR3 has 13 amino acids. The DNA for the CDR3 is TGTGCCACTAGGGACAGGGGGCGCGAGACCCAGTACTTC. Protein: CATRDRGRETQYF.

This clone was seen a single time. The chain carries TRBV15 and TRBJ1-6; tentatively, D is TRBD1 (5 bases). Trimming left V 11 bases short and J 6 bases short, with 14 bases between. Per the germline V gene, CDR1 is LNHNV and CDR2 is YYDKDF (reference sequence). The CDR3 has 13 residues. The CDR3 bases are TGTGCCGCCCGGCGGGACCTTAATTCACCCCTCCACTTT. Encoded protein: CAARRDLNSPLHF.

This clone appeared once. The genes are TRBV28 and TRBJ1-6; no reliable D call. The CDR3 spans 12 residues. Germline V gene data show CDR1 as MDHEN and CDR2 as SYDVKM. V dropped 5 bases and J dropped 8 bases, with 7 bases sitting between them. The CDR3 sequence: CASSLTYSPLHF. The CDR3 nucleotides read TGTGCCAGCAGTCTCACTTATTCACCCCTCCACTTT.

This clone was counted between two and nine times. The V and J genes are TRBV7-2 and TRBJ2-1; 12 nucleotides agree with TRBD1. The V segment lost 5 bases and the J segment 9 bases; nucleotides outside the gene matches: 8. Germline lookup yields CDR1 SGHTA and CDR2 FQGNSA. The CDR3 has 15 amino acids. CDR3 protein: CASSQRDRGPVEQFF. DNA for the CDR3: TGTGCCAGCAGCCAAAGGGACAGGGGGCCGGTTGAGCAGTTCTTC.

This chain connects TRBV19 to TRBJ1-2, with D unclear. There are 15 residues in the CDR3. Trimming took 7 bases from V and 8 from J, leaving 23 bases between them. Germline assignment: CDR1 LNHDA and CDR2 SQIVND (reference sequence). CDR3 sequence (DNA): TGTGCCAGTACCAAAAGCTCGAGGGTCCCCAGGGGCTACACCTTC. It yields the protein CASTKSSRVPRGYTF.

The chain employs TRBV7-8 and TRBJ1-5; TRBD1 matches at 8 bases. V lost 4 bases and J lost 7; bases outside the gene matches: 12. This CDR3 spans 16 amino acids. Germline V gives CDR1 SGHVS, CDR2 FQNEAQ. CDR3 in DNA: TGTGCCAGCAGCTCCCAGGCAGGGGGCGCAGACCAGCCCCAGCATTTT. This gives the protein CASSSQAGGADQPQHF.

The genes are TRBV6-5 and TRBJ1-2, with 8 nucleotides matching TRBD1. The CDR3 totals 16 residues. Germline V gene data show CDR1 as MNHEY and CDR2 as SVGAGI. The V gene end was trimmed by 0 bases and the J gene end by 4 bases; junction bases not matched to a gene: 7. The CDR3: CASSYSNADRVYGYTF. The DNA of the CDR3 is TGTGCCAGCAGTTACTCGAATGCGGACAGGGTCTATGGCTACACCTTC.

The chain couples TRBV6-2 or TRBV6-3 to TRBJ1-4; D is perhaps TRBD1 (5 bases). In germline, CDR1 is MNHEY, CDR2 SVGEGT. The CDR3 is made up of 15 amino acids. Trimming took 3 bases from V and 4 from J, leaving 12 bases between them. CDR3 residues: CASSYPGMVNEKLFF. In nucleotides, the CDR3 is TGTGCCAGCAGTTATCCAGGGATGGTTAATGAAAAACTGTTTTTT.

The rearrangement links TRBV24-1 to TRBJ2-5; TRBD2 agrees at 10 bases. CDR1 and CDR2 (germline): KGHDR, SFDVKD. CDR3 length: 17 residues. Trimming at V came to 4 bases and at J to 2 bases, leaving 9 bases not matched to a gene. In DNA, the CDR3 is TGTGCCACCAGTGACCTGACCCGAGCGGGGGGGCAAGAGACCCAGTACTTC. As protein: CATSDLTRAGGQETQYF.

A remark on this clone: A junction end diverges from the germline sequence, so it may reflect a read error. The V and J genes are TRBV6-5 and TRBJ2-2, with D tentatively TRBD2 (5 bases). The CDR3 covers 13 residues. Germline CDR1 reads MNHEY; CDR2 reads SVGAGI. CDR3 sequence reads: CASSYREHRGAVF. CDR3 DNA sequence: TGTGCCAGCAGTTACCGGGAACACCGGGGAGCTGTTTTT.

The chain has TRBV5-1 and TRBJ2-7; tentatively, D is TRBD1 (6 bases). The V gene lost 1 base and the J gene lost 3 bases, with 14 bases spanning the gap. The CDR3 spans 15 residues. The germline gives CDR1 SGHRS, CDR2 YFSETQ. CDR3 in DNA: TGCGCCAGCAGCTTGTCGGGGACAATAGGCTACGAGCAGTACTTC. It encodes CASSLSGTIGYEQYF.

This clone showed up just a few times. The chain is built from TRBV6-1 and TRBJ2-2, with TRBD1 identical over 8 bases. The CDR3 runs 15 residues. CDR1 and CDR2 from the germline V gene are MNHNS and SASEGT. Trimming cost V 10 bases and J 4 bases; bases outside gene matches: 11. The CDR3 sequence is CATGGPGGPTGELFF. As DNA, the CDR3 is TGTGCCACCGGGGGTCCAGGGGGCCCCACCGGGGAGCTGTTTTTT.

This clone has only a few counts. Compared with germline, one end of the junction differs, possibly owing to a read error. This chain links TRBV7-9 with TRBJ1-1; D is undetermined. The CDR3 sequence is 15 residues long. Germline V gives CDR1 SEHNR, CDR2 FQNEAQ (reference sequence). CDR3 sequence: CASSLAGDGITEAFF. CDR3 DNA sequence: TGTGCCAGCAGCCTAGCCGGGGATGGGATCACTGAAGCTTTCTTT.

J is TRBJ1-5 and V is TRBV7-2; tentatively, D is TRBD1 (5 bases). CDR1 and CDR2 (germline): SGHTA, FQGNSA. Between the trimmed V and J ends, which lost 2 bases and 7 bases, there was a span of 21 bases. The CDR3 runs 17 residues. CDR3 nucleotide sequence: TGTGCCAGCAGCTTAACGTCAGGGCTCGGAGTCGGACAGCCCCAGCATTTT. This gives the protein CASSLTSGLGVGQPQHF.

This clone was counted only a few times. The V and J genes are TRBV9 and TRBJ2-7; D is perhaps TRBD2 (8 bases). The germline gives CDR1 SGDLS, CDR2 YYNGEE. V was clipped by 3 bases and J by 9 bases, with 22 bases between them. This CDR3 has 15 amino acids. For the CDR3, the DNA is TGTGCCAGCAGCGCGGGAGGGACAGCTGTTTCAGGGCAGTACTTC. Translating gives CASSAGGTAVSGQYF.

This clone showed up just once. The chain links TRBV3-1 (or the pseudogene TRBV3-2) to TRBJ1-6; D call uncertain. CDR1 is LGHDT, CDR2 YNNKEL, per germline (reference sequence). This CDR3 region has 15 residues. Trimming stripped 0 bases from V and 10 bases from J, with 13 bases between. The CDR3: CASSQDSWSRSPLHF. The CDR3 bases are TGTGCCAGCAGCCAAGATTCCTGGTCCCGGTCACCCCTCCACTTT.

This clone showed up just once. This chain links TRBV6-5 with TRBJ2-7; 7 nucleotides align to TRBD2. The trim removed 5 bases at V and 2 bases at J, leaving 9 bases unmatched. The CDR3 is 15 amino acids. The germline V gene has CDR1 MNHEY and CDR2 SVGAGI. CDR3 region: CASSLTGGATYEQYF. DNA for the CDR3: TGTGCCAGCAGTCTTACGGGGGGAGCCACCTACGAGCAGTACTTC.

The CDR3 DNA follows: TGTGCCAGCAGTACTAGCACAGATACGCAGTATTTT. Protein sequence: CASSTSTDTQYF. This chain links TRBV28 with TRBJ2-3; the D is unclear. V lost 5 bases and J 0 bases, leaving 3 bases between the germline ends. The CDR3 covers 12 residues. The germline V gene has CDR1 MDHEN and CDR2 SYDVKM. The full variable domain, its missing parts supplied by reference TRBV28 and TRBJ2-3, is DVKVTQSSRYLVKRTGEKVFLECVQDMDHENMFWYRQDPGLGLRLIYFSYDVKMKEKGDIPEGYSVSREKKERFSLILESASTNQTSMYLCASSTSTDTQYFGPGTRLTVL.

The V gene is TRBV7-7, the J gene TRBJ2-5; 11 nucleotides align to TRBD1. The CDR3 has 15 amino acids. Per the germline V gene, CDR1 is SSHAT and CDR2 is FNYEAQ (reference sequence). The V gene end was trimmed by 6 bases and the J gene end by 2 bases; junction bases not matched to a gene: 5. The chain's CDR3 is CASSPDRGQQETQYF. The CDR3 bases are TGTGCCAGCAGTCCGGACAGGGGGCAACAAGAGACCCAGTACTTC.

V is TRBV28 and J is TRBJ2-2; D not certain. The CDR3 spans 15 residues. Germline V lookup: CDR1 MDHEN, CDR2 SYDVKM. V was trimmed by 2 bases and J by 6 bases, leaving 13 bases between them. CDR3 DNA: TGTGCCAGCAGTTTAAAAGCCCTTGGAGCCGGGGAGCTGTTTTTT. The encoded protein is CASSLKALGAGELFF. Full variable domain (outside the CDR3, taken from reference TRBV28 and TRBJ2-2): DVKVTQSSRYLVKRTGEKVFLECVQDMDHENMFWYRQDPGLGLRLIYFSYDVKMKEKGDIPEGYSVSREKKERFSLILESASTNQTSMYLCASSLKALGAGELFFGEGSRLTVL.